The 14 T cell receptor beta chains below were found in one sample sequenced in a study of T cells in localized non-small cell lung cancer. Clones were sequenced by immunoSEQ multiplex PCR, and TCRdb holds only the in-frame ones, with some missing. The sample holds about 7,000 clones, approximately 50% seen once. Sequenced here: lymph node tissue, sampled before any cancer treatment. Receptor source: a female donor at least 60 years old with stage I lung adenocarcinoma.

This clone has a handful of counts. The J gene is TRBJ2-1, the V gene TRBV6-8; no firm D call. CDR3 length: 13 residues. Germline values: CDR1 MNHGY, CDR2 SAAAGT. The V end lost 2 bases, the J end lost 0 bases, and 2 bases lay between the germline ends. DNA for the CDR3: TGTGCCAGCAGTTACGACTCCTACAATGAGCAGTTCTTC. It is translated as CASSYDSYNEQFF.

The count of this clone is one. This rearrangement joins TRBV19 to TRBJ2-1; 8 bases map to TRBD2. The CDR3 sequence is 17 residues long. After removal of 6 bases from V and 3 bases from J, the junction contained 13 bases not matched to a gene. Germline CDR1 and CDR2: LNHDA and SQIVND (reference sequence). The CDR3 loop reads CASSPRDTGTSYNEQFF. The CDR3 nucleotides read TGTGCCAGTAGCCCACGCGATACCGGGACTAGCTACAATGAGCAGTTCTTC.

This clone was detected only a few times. V usage is TRBV6-8 and J usage is TRBJ2-3, with a tentative D call TRBD2 (6 bases). Trimming pared 6 bases from V and 3 bases from J, leaving 10 bases between. Germline V CDR1 and CDR2: MNHGY, SAAAGT. The CDR3 totals 13 residues. The CDR3 DNA follows: TGTGCCAGCAGGGGCGGGATAACAGATACGCAGTATTTT. Its translation: CASRGGITDTQYF.

The chain couples TRBV6-8 to TRBJ1-1; 7 bases align to TRBD1. The CDR3 consists of 14 residues. CDR1 is MNHGY and CDR2 is SAAAGT in the germline V gene. Trimming removed 5 bases from V and 2 bases from J; junction bases left unmatched: 5. The CDR3 is CASSDYRGNTEAFF. CDR3 sequence (DNA): TGTGCCAGCAGTGACTACAGGGGAAACACTGAAGCTTTCTTT.

This clone was counted only a few times. This chain joins TRBV6-8 and TRBJ1-2; D perhaps matches TRBD1 (5 bases). The CDR3 contains 14 residues. With 3 bases removed from V and 2 bases from J, the gap between germline ends came to 10 bases. Looked up from germline, CDR1 is MNHGY and CDR2 is SAAAGT. This CDR3 is CASSYGHGNYGYTF. Written as DNA, the CDR3 is TGTGCCAGCAGTTATGGACACGGCAACTATGGCTACACCTTC.

This rearrangement joins TRBV19 to TRBJ2-5, with 10 bases matching TRBD2. The CDR3 is made up of 14 amino acids. Unmatched junction bases numbered 6, after V lost 5 bases and J lost 6 bases. Germline CDR1 is LNHDA and CDR2 is SQIVND (reference sequence). CDR3 region: CASSLSGGAKTQYF. The CDR3 nucleotides read TGTGCCAGTAGTTTGAGCGGGGGGGCAAAGACCCAGTACTTC. The whole variable domain, remainder taken from reference TRBV19 and TRBJ2-5, is DGGITQSPKYLFRKEGQNVTLSCEQNLNHDAMYWYRQDPGQGLRLIYYSQIVNDFQKGDIAEGYSVSREKKESFPLTVTSAQKNPTAFYLCASSLSGGAKTQYFGPGTRLLVL.

J is TRBJ1-6 and V is TRBV11-3, with TRBD1 as a possible D gene (6 bases). Germline loops: CDR1 SGHNT, CDR2 YENEEA. Trimming pared 5 bases from V and 7 bases from J, leaving 15 bases between. The CDR3 covers 15 residues. The CDR3 here is CASSPPGTSNSPLHF. The CDR3 coding sequence is TGTGCCAGCAGCCCCCCCGGGACATCAAATTCACCCCTCCACTTT.

This rearrangement joins TRBV29-1 to TRBJ1-1, with D hard to call. The CDR3 totals 12 residues. Trimming took 6 bases from V and 0 from J, leaving 8 bases between them. Germline CDR1 SQVTM, CDR2 ANQGSEA. The CDR3 region has the DNA TGCAGCGTCCGACTGCTGAACACTGAAGCTTTCTTT. Residues: CSVRLLNTEAFF. The entire variable domain, with the rest obtained from reference TRBV29-1 and TRBJ1-1, is as follows: SAVISQKPSRDICQRGTSLTIQCQVDSQVTMMFWYRQQPGQSLTLIATANQGSEATYESGFVIDKFPISRPNLTFSTLTVSNMSPEDSSIYLCSVRLLNTEAFFGQGTRLTVV.

This sequence joins TRBV28 and TRBJ2-7; 9 bases map to TRBD1. The V segment lost 9 bases and the J segment 1 base; nucleotides outside the gene matches: 7. This CDR3 spans 14 amino acids. From germline, CDR1 is MDHEN and CDR2 SYDVKM. The CDR3 nucleotides are TGTGCCAGTCTCGGGACAGGGCTTTCCTACGAGCAGTACTTC. It translates to CASLGTGLSYEQYF.

The chain joins TRBV11-3 to TRBJ2-7, with D possibly matching TRBD2 (6 bases). The CDR3 extends over 14 amino acids. Germline V CDR1 and CDR2: SGHNT, YENEEA. Trimming shortened V by 5 bases and J by 3 bases, and 14 bases separated the two germline ends. CDR3: CASSPTGLIYEQYF. The CDR3 DNA reads TGTGCCAGCAGCCCGACGGGACTTATCTACGAGCAGTACTTC.

V is TRBV15 and J is TRBJ2-3; 7 nucleotides align to TRBD1. Losses at the gene ends were 0 bases for V and 2 bases for J; bases not matched to a gene: 5. The germline gives CDR1 LNHNV, CDR2 YYDKDF (reference sequence). The CDR3 contains 16 residues. The CDR3 region is CATSRELGTVTDTQYF. In DNA form, the CDR3 reads TGTGCCACCAGCAGAGAACTTGGGACAGTCACAGATACGCAGTATTTT.

This clone was counted between two and nine times. V usage is TRBV2 and J usage is TRBJ1-2; 11 bases map to TRBD1. From germline, CDR1 is SNHLY and CDR2 FYNNEI. This CDR3 comprises 15 residues. Trimming cost V 5 bases and J 2 bases; bases outside gene matches: 4. CDR3 DNA: TGTGCCAGCAGTCCAAGGACAGGGGGCAACTATGGCTACACCTTC. This gives the protein CASSPRTGGNYGYTF. Drawing the rest from reference TRBV2 and TRBJ1-2, the complete variable domain is EPEVTQTPSHQVTQMGQEVILRCVPISNHLYFYWYRQILGQKVEFLVSFYNNEISEKSEIFDDQFSVERPDGSNFTLKIRSTKLEDSAMYFCASSPRTGGNYGYTFGSGTRLTVV.

The V gene is TRBV14, the J gene TRBJ1-1, with TRBD1 identical over 7 bases. V shed 2 bases and J 0 bases; nucleotides not matched to a gene: 9. Germline lookup yields CDR1 SGHDN and CDR2 FVKESK. The CDR3 has 17 amino acids. The CDR3 sequence: CASSQRRGQIMNTEAFF. CDR3 nucleotide sequence: TGTGCCAGCAGCCAAAGGAGGGGACAGATCATGAACACTGAAGCTTTCTTT.

The chain links TRBV19 to TRBJ1-4, with D unclear. The V gene lost 2 bases and the J gene lost 0 bases, with 4 bases spanning the gap. The CDR3 spans 14 residues. Germline CDR1 and CDR2: LNHDA and SQIVND (reference sequence). The CDR3 sequence: CASSITATNEKLFF. The CDR3 coding sequence is TGTGCCAGTAGTATAACTGCAACTAATGAAAAACTGTTTTTT.